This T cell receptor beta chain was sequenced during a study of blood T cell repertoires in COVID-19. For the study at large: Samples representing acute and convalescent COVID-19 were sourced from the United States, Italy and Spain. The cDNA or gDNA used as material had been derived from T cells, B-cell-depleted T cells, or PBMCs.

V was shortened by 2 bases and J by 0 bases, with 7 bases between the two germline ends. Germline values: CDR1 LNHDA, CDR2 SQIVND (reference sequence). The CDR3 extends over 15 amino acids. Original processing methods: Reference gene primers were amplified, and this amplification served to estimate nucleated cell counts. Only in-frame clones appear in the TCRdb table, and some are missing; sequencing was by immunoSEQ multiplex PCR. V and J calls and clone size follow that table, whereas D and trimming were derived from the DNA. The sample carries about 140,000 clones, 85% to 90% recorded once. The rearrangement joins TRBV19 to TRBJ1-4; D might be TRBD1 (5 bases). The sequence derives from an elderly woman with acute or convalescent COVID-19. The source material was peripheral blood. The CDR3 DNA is TGTGCCAGTAGTATATCAGGGACAACTAATGAAAAACTGTTTTTT. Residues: CASSISGTTNEKLFF.